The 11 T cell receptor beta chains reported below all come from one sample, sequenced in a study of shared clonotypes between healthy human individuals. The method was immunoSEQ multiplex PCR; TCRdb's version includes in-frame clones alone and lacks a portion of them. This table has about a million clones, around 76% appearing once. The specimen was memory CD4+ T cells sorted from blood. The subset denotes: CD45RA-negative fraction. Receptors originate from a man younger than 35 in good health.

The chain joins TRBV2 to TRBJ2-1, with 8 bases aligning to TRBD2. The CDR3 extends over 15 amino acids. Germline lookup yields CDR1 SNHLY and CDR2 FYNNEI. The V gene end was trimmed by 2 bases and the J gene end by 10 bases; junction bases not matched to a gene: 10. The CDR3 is CASSERVNSGTEQFF. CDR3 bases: TGTGCCAGCAGTGAAAGGGTGAATAGCGGGACCGAGCAGTTCTTC.

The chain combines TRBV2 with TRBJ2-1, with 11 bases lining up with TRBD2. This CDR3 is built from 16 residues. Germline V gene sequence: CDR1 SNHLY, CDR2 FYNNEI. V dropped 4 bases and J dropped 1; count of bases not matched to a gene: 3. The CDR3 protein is CASSGVAGGSYNEQFF. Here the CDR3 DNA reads TGTGCCAGCAGTGGGGTAGCGGGGGGGTCCTACAATGAGCAGTTCTTC.

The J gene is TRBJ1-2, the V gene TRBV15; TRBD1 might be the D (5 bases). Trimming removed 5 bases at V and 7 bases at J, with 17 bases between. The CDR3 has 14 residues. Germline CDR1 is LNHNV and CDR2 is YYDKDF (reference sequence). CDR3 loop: CATSGGPGLRGYTF. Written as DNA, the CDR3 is TGTGCCACCAGCGGGGGACCAGGGTTACGTGGCTACACCTTC.

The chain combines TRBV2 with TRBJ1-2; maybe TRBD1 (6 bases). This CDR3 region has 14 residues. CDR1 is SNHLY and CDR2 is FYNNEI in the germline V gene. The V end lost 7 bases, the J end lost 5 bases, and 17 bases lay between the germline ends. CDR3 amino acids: CASNSDRSSYGYTF. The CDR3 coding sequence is TGTGCCAGCAACTCCGACAGGTCATCTTATGGCTACACCTTC.

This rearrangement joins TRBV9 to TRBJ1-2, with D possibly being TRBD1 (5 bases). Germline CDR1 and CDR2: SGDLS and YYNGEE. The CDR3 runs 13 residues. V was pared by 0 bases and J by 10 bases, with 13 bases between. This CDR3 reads CASSVDIPGPYTF. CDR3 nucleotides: TGTGCCAGCAGCGTAGATATCCCGGGGCCCTACACCTTC.

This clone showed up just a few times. The CDR3 region is CASSGTTGPGTEAFF. CDR3 nucleotide sequence: TGCGCCAGCAGCGGAACGACAGGCCCAGGCACTGAAGCTTTCTTT. V and J are TRBV5-1 and TRBJ1-1; possibly TRBD1 for D (6 bases). CDR1 is SGHRS, CDR2 YFSETQ, per germline. The CDR3 loop spans 15 amino acids. Trimming cost V 4 bases and J 4 bases, with 17 bases left between them. Together with reference TRBV5-1 and TRBJ1-1, the CDR3 gives the full variable domain: KAGVTQTPRYLIKTRGQQVTLSCSPISGHRSVSWYQQTPGQGLQFLFEYFSETQRNKGNFPGRFSGRQFSNSRSEMNVSTLELGDSALYLCASSGTTGPGTEAFFGQGTRLTVV.

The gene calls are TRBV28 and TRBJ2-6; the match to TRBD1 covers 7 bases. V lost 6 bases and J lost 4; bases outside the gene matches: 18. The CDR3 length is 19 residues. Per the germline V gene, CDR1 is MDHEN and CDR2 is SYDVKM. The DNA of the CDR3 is TGTGCCAGCAGAAAATATACAGGGGCCCAGGGCCGCGGGGCCAACGTCCTGACTTTC. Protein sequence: CASRKYTGAQGRGANVLTF.

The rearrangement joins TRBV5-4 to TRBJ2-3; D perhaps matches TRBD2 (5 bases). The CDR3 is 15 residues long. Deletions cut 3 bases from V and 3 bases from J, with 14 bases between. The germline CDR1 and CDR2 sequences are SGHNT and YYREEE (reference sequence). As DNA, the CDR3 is TGTGCCAGCAGCTCAAAAGCGGAACAGACAGATACGCAGTATTTT. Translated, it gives CASSSKAEQTDTQYF.

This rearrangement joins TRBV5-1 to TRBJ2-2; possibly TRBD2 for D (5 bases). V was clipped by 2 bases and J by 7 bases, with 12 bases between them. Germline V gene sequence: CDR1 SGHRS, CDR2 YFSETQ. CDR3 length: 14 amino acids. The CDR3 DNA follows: TGCGCCAGCAGCTTCGAAGGGAGTGGCGGGGAGCTGTTTTTT. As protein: CASSFEGSGGELFF.

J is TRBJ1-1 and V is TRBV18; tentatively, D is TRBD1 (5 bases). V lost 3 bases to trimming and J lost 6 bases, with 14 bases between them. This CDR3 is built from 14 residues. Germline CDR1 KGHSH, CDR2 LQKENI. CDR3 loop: CASSPTVSGAEAFF. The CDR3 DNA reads TGTGCCAGCTCACCGACAGTTTCTGGTGCTGAAGCTTTCTTT.

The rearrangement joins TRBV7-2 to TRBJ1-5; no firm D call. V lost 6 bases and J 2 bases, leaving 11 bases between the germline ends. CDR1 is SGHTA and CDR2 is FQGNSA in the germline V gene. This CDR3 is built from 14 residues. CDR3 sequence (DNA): TGTGCCAGCAGTTCCCGGGGAGGCAATCAGCCCCAGCATTTT. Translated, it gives CASSSRGGNQPQHF. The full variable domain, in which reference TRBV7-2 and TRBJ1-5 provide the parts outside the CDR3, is GAGVSQSPSNKVTEKGKDVELRCDPISGHTALYWYRQSLGQGLEFLIYFQGNSAPDKSGLPSDRFSAERTGGSVSTLTIQRTQQEDSAVYLCASSSRGGNQPQHFGDGTRLSIL.